Following are 12 T cell receptor beta chains from one sample sequenced in a study of cytomegalovirus exposure and HLA in healthy donors (dated by TCRdb to 2016 to 2017). Receptor amplification or capture employed the immunoSEQ multiplex PCR assay. The multiplex PCR relied on a mix of 60 forward primers for TCR Vbeta segments and 13 reverse primers for TCR Jbeta segments. Here the immuneACCESS table is served through TCRdb, limited to in-frame sequences with V and J called. Missing clones are a known gap in these copies; in checked studies unresolved V genes cover under half, and the rest lacks a known reason. In this sample the table shows roughly 200,000 clones, approximately 79% of which occur a single time. The ten top clones hold roughly 0.76% of the sample. The sequenced material came from PBMCs. The source of these receptors is a woman aged 35 to 49 in good health and CMV-seronegative.

This chain links TRBV11-1 with TRBJ1-5; 8 bases align to TRBD1. The CDR3 totals 14 residues. V lost 3 bases to trimming and J lost 2 bases; unmatched junction nucleotides: 0. Germline CDR1 SGHAT, CDR2 FQDESV (reference sequence). The CDR3 DNA is TGTGCCAGCAGCTTGACAGGGGGCAATCAGCCCCAGCATTTT. Its translation is CASSLTGGNQPQHF.

This chain joins TRBV19 and TRBJ1-1; D is ambiguous. Per the germline V gene, CDR1 is LNHDA and CDR2 is SQIVND (reference sequence). Trimming left V 8 bases short and J 0 bases short, with 7 bases between. The length of the CDR3 is 12 residues. The CDR3 loop reads CASVSLNTEAFF. The CDR3 DNA is TGTGCCAGTGTCTCCTTGAACACTGAAGCTTTCTTT. The full variable domain, with the rest looked up from reference TRBV19 and TRBJ1-1, is DGGITQSPKYLFRKEGQNVTLSCEQNLNHDAMYWYRQDPGQGLRLIYYSQIVNDFQKGDIAEGYSVSREKKESFPLTVTSAQKNPTAFYLCASVSLNTEAFFGQGTRLTVV.

The J gene is TRBJ2-5, the V gene TRBV9, with 8 bases aligning to TRBD2. Trimming cost V 3 bases and J 7 bases; bases outside gene matches: 8. This CDR3 comprises 14 residues. The germline gives CDR1 SGDLS, CDR2 YYNGEE. CDR3 nucleotide sequence: TGTGCCAGCAGCGGATTAGCGGGGCAGGGGACCCAGTACTTC. As protein: CASSGLAGQGTQYF.

The chain employs TRBV7-9 and TRBJ1-2; TRBD1 matches 9 bases. CDR3 length: 14 amino acids. Germline CDR1 is SEHNR and CDR2 is FQNEAQ (reference sequence). The V and J ends lost 5 bases and 5 bases, in that order; junction bases with no gene match: 6. The CDR3 DNA sequence: TGTGCCAGCAGCGGGGGACAGGGTTTTTATGGCTACACCTTC. Translated: CASSGGQGFYGYTF.

This chain uses TRBV7-2 with TRBJ2-7; D possibly corresponds to TRBD2 (5 bases). From germline, CDR1 is SGHTA and CDR2 FQGNSA. The CDR3 covers 15 residues. With 1 base removed from V and 4 bases from J, the gap between germline ends came to 14 bases. CDR3 in DNA: TGTGCCAGCAGCTTAGGGACTCTCCTTAAATACGAGCAGTACTTC. Translation: CASSLGTLLKYEQYF.

This clone occurred a few times. The chain carries TRBV7-9 and TRBJ2-1; D perhaps matches TRBD1 (6 bases). The V end was cut by 0 bases, the J end by 10 bases, with 13 bases between. Germline values: CDR1 SEHNR, CDR2 FQNEAQ (reference sequence). This CDR3 spans 14 amino acids. This CDR3 reads CASSLAGTSSEQFF. For the CDR3, the DNA is TGTGCCAGCAGCTTAGCCGGGACATCAAGCGAGCAGTTCTTC.

About this clone itself: A junction end diverges from the germline sequence, so it may reflect a read error. The chain carries TRBV2 and TRBJ2-2, with 10 bases matching TRBD2. The CDR3 sequence is 13 residues long. Looked up from germline, CDR1 is SNHLY and CDR2 is FYNNEI. Here the CDR3 reads CAGSGGAVGELFF. CDR3 DNA sequence: TGTGCCGGCAGCGGGGGGGCGGTCGGGGAGCTGTTTTTT.

In its sample, this clone was seen once. The chain combines TRBV7-3 with TRBJ2-1, with D hard to call. Per the germline V gene, CDR1 is SGHTA and CDR2 is FQGTGA. V was cut by 2 bases and J by 9 bases, with 5 bases left in between. The CDR3 sequence is 11 residues long. CDR3 protein: CASSLGGEQFF. The CDR3 DNA reads TGTGCCAGCAGCTTAGGCGGTGAGCAGTTCTTC.

The table lists this clone with a count of one. The chain joins TRBV19 to TRBJ2-1; D is perhaps TRBD2 (5 bases). The CDR3 loop spans 17 amino acids. Germline assignment: CDR1 LNHDA and CDR2 SQIVND (reference sequence). V dropped 5 bases and J dropped 6 bases, with 23 bases sitting between them. The CDR3 here is CASSSPSTIPFGNEQFF. The CDR3 DNA sequence: TGTGCCAGTAGTTCCCCGTCGACTATCCCTTTCGGCAATGAGCAGTTCTTC.

The sample holds a few counts of this clone. The chain carries TRBV2 and TRBJ1-1, with D tentatively TRBD1 (6 bases). Trimming stripped 7 bases from V and 7 bases from J, with 13 bases between. Germline CDR1 is SNHLY and CDR2 is FYNNEI. The CDR3 runs to 12 residues. The CDR3, as DNA: TGTGCCAGCACCACAGGGTCGGGTGAAGCTTTCTTT. It encodes CASTTGSGEAFF.

V usage is TRBV5-4 and J usage is TRBJ2-7; D is undetermined. Germline V gene sequence: CDR1 SGHNT, CDR2 YYREEE (reference sequence). The CDR3 loop spans 12 amino acids. V dropped 0 bases and J dropped 5 bases, with 6 bases sitting between them. CDR3 sequence (DNA): TGTGCCAGCAGCTTGGTCGCGGACGAGCAGTACTTC. Translation: CASSLVADEQYF.

This sequence joins TRBV9 and TRBJ2-5, with D tentatively TRBD2 (6 bases). The CDR3 extends over 14 amino acids. Germline lookup yields CDR1 SGDLS and CDR2 YYNGEE. V lost 4 bases to trimming and J lost 2 bases, with 12 bases between them. The CDR3 spells CASSPTSRQETQYF. DNA for the CDR3: TGTGCCAGCAGCCCGACTAGTCGACAAGAGACCCAGTACTTC.